This T cell receptor beta chain was retrieved from a study of blood T cell repertoires in COVID-19. J lost 6 bases, V lost 6 bases, and 4 bases had no gene match. The CDR3 sequence is 14 residues long. Germline V lookup: CDR1 MNHEY, CDR2 SVGAGI. Profiling relied on immunoSEQ multiplex PCR, and the TCRdb table lists in-frame clones only, not all of them. The table has some 350,000 clones, almost 90% seen once. The sample consisted of peripheral blood. The V call is TRBV6-5, the J call TRBJ2-1; 11 bases map to TRBD1. The receptor was derived from a man younger than 35 with active or convalescent COVID-19. CDR3 amino acids: CASRRDRGVNEQFF. The CDR3 nucleotides are TGTGCCAGCAGACGGGACAGGGGGGTCAATGAGCAGTTCTTC.